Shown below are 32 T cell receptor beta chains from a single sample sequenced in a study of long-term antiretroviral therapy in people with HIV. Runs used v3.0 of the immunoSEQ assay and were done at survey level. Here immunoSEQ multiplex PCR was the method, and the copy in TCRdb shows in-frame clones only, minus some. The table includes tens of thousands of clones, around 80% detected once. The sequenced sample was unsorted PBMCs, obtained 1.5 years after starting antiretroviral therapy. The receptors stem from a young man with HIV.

The DNA for the CDR3 is TGTGCCAGTAGTATAGTCGCACCCAACTATGGCTACACCTTC. As protein: CASSIVAPNYGYTF. The chain is built from TRBV19 and TRBJ1-2; D unclear. CDR1 and CDR2 (germline): LNHDA, SQIVND (reference sequence). The V end was cut by 1 base, the J end by 2 bases, with 8 bases between. The CDR3 totals 14 residues.

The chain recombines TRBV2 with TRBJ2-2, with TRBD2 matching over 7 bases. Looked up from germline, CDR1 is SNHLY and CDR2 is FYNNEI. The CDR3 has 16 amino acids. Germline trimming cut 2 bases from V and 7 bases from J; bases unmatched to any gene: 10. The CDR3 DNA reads TGTGCCAGCAGTGAATTGCGACTAGCCGAAGGCGGGGAGCTGTTTTTT. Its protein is CASSELRLAEGGELFF.

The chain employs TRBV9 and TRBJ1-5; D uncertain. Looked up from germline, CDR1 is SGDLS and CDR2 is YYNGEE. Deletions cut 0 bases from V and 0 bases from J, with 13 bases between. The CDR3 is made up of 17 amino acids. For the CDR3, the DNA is TGTGCCAGCAGCGTAGGAGGGAGGCGTCGTAGCAATCAGCCCCAGCATTTT. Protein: CASSVGGRRRSNQPQHF.

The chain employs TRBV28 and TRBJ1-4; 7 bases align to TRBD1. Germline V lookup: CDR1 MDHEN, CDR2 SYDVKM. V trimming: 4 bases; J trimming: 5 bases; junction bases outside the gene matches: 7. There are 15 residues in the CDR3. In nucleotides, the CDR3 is TGTGCCAGCAGTTCACCGACAGGGCCGAATGAAAAACTGTTTTTT. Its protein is CASSSPTGPNEKLFF. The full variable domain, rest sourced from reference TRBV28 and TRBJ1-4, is DVKVTQSSRYLVKRTGEKVFLECVQDMDHENMFWYRQDPGLGLRLIYFSYDVKMKEKGDIPEGYSVSREKKERFSLILESASTNQTSMYLCASSSPTGPNEKLFFGSGTQLSVL.

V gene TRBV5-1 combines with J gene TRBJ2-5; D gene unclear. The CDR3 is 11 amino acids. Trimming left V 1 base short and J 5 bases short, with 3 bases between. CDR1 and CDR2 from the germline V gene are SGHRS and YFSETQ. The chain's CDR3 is CASSLRETQYF. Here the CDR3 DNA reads TGCGCCAGCAGCTTGAGGGAGACCCAGTACTTC.

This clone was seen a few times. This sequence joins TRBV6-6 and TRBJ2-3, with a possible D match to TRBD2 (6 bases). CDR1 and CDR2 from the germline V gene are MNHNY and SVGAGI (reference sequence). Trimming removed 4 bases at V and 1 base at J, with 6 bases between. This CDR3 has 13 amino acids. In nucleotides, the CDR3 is TGTGCCAGCAGTTCTAGCGGCACAGATACGCAGTATTTT. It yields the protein CASSSSGTDTQYF.

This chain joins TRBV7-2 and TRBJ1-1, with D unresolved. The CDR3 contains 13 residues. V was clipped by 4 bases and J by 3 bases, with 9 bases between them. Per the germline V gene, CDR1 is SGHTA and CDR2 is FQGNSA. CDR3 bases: TGTGCCAGCAGCTCAGCAGGATACACTGAAGCTTTCTTT. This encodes CASSSAGYTEAFF.

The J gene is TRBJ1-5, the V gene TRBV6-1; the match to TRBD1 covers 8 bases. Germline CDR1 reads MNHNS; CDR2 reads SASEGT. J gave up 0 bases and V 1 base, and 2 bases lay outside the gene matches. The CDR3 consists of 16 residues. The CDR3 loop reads CASSEGQGFSNQPQHF. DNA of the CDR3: TGTGCCAGCAGTGAAGGACAGGGGTTTAGCAATCAGCCCCAGCATTTT.

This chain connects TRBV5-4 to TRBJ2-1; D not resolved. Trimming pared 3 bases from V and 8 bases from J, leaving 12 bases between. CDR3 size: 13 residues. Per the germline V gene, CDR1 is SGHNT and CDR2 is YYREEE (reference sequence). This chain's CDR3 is CASSSRNNDEQFF. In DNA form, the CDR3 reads TGTGCCAGCAGCTCTCGAAATAACGATGAGCAGTTCTTC. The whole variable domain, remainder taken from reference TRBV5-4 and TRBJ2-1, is ETGVTQSPTHLIKTRGQQVTLRCSSQSGHNTVSWYQQALGQGPQFIFQYYREEENGRGNFPPRFSGLQFPNYSSELNVNALELDDSALYLCASSSRNNDEQFFGPGTRLTVL.

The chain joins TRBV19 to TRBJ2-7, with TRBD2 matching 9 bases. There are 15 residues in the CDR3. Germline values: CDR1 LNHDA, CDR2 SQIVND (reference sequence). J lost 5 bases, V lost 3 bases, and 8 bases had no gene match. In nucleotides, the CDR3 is TGTGCCAGTAGTATGGCTAGCGGGACCTGGGACGAGCAGTACTTC. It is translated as CASSMASGTWDEQYF. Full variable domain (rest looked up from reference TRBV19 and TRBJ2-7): DGGITQSPKYLFRKEGQNVTLSCEQNLNHDAMYWYRQDPGQGLRLIYYSQIVNDFQKGDIAEGYSVSREKKESFPLTVTSAQKNPTAFYLCASSMASGTWDEQYFGPGTRLTVT.

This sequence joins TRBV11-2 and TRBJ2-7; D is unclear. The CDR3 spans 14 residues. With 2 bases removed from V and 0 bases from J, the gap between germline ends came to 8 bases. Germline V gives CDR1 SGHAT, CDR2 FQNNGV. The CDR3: CASSLPLRSYEQYF. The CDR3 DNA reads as TGTGCCAGCAGCTTACCTTTACGCTCCTACGAGCAGTACTTC.

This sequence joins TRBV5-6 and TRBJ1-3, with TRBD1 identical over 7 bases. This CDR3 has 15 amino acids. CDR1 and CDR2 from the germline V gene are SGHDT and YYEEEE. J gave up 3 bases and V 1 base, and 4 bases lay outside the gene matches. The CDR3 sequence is CASSLRRGYGNTIYF. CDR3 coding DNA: TGTGCCAGCAGCTTGCGCAGGGGGTATGGAAACACCATATATTTT.

The CDR3 is CASSDAGGSYNEQFF. The CDR3, as DNA: TGTGCCAGCAGTGACGCGGGGGGGTCCTACAATGAGCAGTTCTTC. The rearrangement links TRBV6-4 to TRBJ2-1; 9 bases agree with TRBD2. The CDR3 runs to 15 residues. Per germline, CDR1 MRHNA and CDR2 SNTAGT. Trimming took 2 bases from V and 1 from J; bases not matched to a gene: 0.

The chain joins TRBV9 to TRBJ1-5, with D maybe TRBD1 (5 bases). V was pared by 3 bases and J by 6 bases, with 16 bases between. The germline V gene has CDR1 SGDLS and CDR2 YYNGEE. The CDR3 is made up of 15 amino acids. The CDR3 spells CASSAGGVVSQPQHF. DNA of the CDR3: TGTGCCAGCAGCGCTGGGGGGGTCGTAAGTCAGCCCCAGCATTTT.

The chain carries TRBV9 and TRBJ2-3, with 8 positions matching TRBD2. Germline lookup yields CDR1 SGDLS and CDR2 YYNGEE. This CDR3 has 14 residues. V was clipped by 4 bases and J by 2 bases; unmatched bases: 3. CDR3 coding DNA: TGTGCCAGCAGCTCGGGGGGGACCACAGATACGCAGTATTTT. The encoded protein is CASSSGGTTDTQYF. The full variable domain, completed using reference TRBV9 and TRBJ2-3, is DSGVTQTPKHLITATGQRVTLRCSPRSGDLSVYWYQQSLDQGLQFLIQYYNGEERAKGNILERFSAQQFPDLHSELNLSSLELGDSALYFCASSSGGTTDTQYFGPGTRLTVL.

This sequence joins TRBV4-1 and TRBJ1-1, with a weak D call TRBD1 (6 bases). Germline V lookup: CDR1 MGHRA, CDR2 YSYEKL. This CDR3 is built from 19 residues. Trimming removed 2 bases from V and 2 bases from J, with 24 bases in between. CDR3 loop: CASSQNLFNRDAFNTEAFF. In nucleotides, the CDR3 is TGCGCCAGCAGCCAAAATTTATTTAACAGGGACGCCTTCAACACTGAAGCTTTCTTT.

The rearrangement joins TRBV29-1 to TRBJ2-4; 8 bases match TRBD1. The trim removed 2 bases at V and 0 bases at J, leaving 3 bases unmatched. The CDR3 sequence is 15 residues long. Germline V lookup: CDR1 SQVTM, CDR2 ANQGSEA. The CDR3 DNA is TGCAGCGTTGAATCGACAGGGGAAGCCAAAAACATTCAGTACTTC. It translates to CSVESTGEAKNIQYF.

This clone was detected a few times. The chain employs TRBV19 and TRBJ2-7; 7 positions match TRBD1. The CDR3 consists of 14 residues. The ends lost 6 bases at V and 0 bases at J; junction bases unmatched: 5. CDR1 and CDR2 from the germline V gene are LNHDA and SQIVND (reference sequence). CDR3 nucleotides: TGTGCCAGTAGACCATGGGACAGCTCCTACGAGCAGTACTTC. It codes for CASRPWDSSYEQYF.

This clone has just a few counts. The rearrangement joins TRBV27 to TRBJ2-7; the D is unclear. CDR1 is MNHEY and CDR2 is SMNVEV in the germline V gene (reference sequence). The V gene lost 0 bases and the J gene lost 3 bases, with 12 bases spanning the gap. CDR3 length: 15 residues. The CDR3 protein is CASSLSRAPLYEQYF. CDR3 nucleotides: TGTGCCAGCAGTTTATCAAGAGCCCCCCTCTACGAGCAGTACTTC.

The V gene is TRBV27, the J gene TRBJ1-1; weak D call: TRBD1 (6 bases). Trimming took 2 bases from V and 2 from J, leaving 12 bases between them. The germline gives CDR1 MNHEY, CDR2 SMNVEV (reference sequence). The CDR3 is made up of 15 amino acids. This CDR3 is CASSLHGGPNTEAFF. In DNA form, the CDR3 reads TGTGCCAGCAGTTTACACGGGGGGCCCAACACTGAAGCTTTCTTT.

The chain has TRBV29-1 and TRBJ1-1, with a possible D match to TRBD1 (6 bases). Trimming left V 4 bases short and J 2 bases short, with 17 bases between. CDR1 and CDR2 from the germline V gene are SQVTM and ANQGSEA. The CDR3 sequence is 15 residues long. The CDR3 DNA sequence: TGCAGCGTTGTTTGGACAGTGCGTCTTAACACTGAAGCTTTCTTT. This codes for CSVVWTVRLNTEAFF.

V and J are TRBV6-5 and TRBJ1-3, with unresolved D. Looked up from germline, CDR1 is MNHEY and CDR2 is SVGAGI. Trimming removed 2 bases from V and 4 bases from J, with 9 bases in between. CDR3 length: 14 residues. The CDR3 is CASSYEIQGNTIYF. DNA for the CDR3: TGTGCCAGCAGTTACGAAATACAGGGAAACACCATATATTTT.

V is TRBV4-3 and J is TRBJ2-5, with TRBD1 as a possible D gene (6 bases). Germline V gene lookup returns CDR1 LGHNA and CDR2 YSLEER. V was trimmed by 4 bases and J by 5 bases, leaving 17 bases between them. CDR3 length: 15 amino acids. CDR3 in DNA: TGCGCCAGCAGCCGGGCCCCGGGGCAGGGGGAGACCCAGTACTTC. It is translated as CASSRAPGQGETQYF.

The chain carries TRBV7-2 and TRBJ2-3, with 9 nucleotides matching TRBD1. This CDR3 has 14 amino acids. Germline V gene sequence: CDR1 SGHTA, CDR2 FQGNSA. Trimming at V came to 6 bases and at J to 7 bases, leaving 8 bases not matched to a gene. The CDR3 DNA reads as TGTGCCAGCAGTTCCCGACAGGGGGTTTATACGCAGTATTTT. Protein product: CASSSRQGVYTQYF.

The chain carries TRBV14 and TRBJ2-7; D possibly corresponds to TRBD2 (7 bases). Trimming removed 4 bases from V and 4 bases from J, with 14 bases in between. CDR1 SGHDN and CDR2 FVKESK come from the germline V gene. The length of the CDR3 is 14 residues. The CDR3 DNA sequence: TGTGCCAGCAGCCGTGGGGAGGGGGGTTACGAGCAGTACTTC. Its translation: CASSRGEGGYEQYF. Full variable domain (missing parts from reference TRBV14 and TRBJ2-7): EAGVTQFPSHSVIEKGQTVTLRCDPISGHDNLYWYRRVMGKEIKFLLHFVKESKQDESGMPNNRFLAERTGGTYSTLKVQPAELEDSGVYFCASSRGEGGYEQYFGPGTRLTVT.

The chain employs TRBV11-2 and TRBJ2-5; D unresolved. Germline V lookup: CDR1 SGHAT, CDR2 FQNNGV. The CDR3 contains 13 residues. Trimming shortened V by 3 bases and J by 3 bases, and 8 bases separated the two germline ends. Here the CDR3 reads CASSLETEETQYF. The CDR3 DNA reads TGTGCCAGCAGCTTGGAAACTGAAGAGACCCAGTACTTC.

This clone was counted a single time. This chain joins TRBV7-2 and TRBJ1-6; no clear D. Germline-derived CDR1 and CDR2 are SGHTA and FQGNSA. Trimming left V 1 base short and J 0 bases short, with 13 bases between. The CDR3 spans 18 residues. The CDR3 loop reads CASSLEPHGSSYNSPLHF. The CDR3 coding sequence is TGTGCCAGCAGCTTAGAACCCCACGGGAGCTCCTATAATTCACCCCTCCACTTT.

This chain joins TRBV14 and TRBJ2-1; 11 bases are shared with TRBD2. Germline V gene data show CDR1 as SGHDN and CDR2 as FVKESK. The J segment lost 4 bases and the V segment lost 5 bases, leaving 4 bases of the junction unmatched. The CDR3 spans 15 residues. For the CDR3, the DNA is TGTGCCAGCAGCTTTAGCGGGGGGGCTTACAATGAGCAGTTCTTC. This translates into CASSFSGGAYNEQFF.

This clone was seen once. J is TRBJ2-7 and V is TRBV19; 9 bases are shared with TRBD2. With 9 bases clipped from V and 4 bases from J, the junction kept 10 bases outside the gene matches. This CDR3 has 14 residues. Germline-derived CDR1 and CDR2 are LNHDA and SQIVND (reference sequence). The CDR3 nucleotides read TGTGCCAGCCAGACGCGGGGGGGCGGGTACGAGCAGTACTTC. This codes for CASQTRGGGYEQYF.

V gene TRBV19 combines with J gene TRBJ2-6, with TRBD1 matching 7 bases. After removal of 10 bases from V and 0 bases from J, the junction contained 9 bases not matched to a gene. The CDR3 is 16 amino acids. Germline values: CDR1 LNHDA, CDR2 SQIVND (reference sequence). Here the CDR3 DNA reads TGTGCCACCGAAGGGACAGCCAGCTCTGGGGCCAACGTCCTGACTTTC. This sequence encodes CATEGTASSGANVLTF.

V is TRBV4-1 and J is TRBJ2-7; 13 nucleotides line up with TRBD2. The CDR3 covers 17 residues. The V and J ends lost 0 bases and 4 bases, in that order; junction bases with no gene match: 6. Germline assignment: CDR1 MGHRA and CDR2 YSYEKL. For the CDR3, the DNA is TGCGCCAGCAGCCAAGATTACGGACTAGCGGGAGTGTACGAGCAGTACTTC. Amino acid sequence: CASSQDYGLAGVYEQYF.

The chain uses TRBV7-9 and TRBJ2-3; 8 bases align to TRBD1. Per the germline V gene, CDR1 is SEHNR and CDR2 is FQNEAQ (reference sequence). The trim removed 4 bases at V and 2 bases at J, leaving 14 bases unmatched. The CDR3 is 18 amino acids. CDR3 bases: TGTGCCAGCAGCTCCTCAGTCGGACAGGGTAGAAACACAGATACGCAGTATTTT. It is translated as CASSSSVGQGRNTDTQYF.